A single sample gave rise to the 29 T cell receptor beta chains below, sequenced in a study of blood T cell repertoires in COVID-19. Using immunoSEQ multiplex PCR, the repertoire was profiled, and TCRdb retains in-frame clones only, with some absent. The profile shows about 320,000 clones, roughly 87% of them singletons. The sequencing sample was made of PBMCs or T cells enriched from blood (not recorded which). The receptor set was obtained from a woman younger than 45 who had recovered from COVID-19.

The rearrangement uses TRBV7-9 and TRBJ2-3; no reliable D call. The CDR3 extends over 12 amino acids. Per germline, CDR1 SEHNR and CDR2 FQNEAQ (reference sequence). The V end lost 2 bases, the J end lost 3 bases, and 3 bases lay between the germline ends. This chain's CDR3 is CASSLQTDTQYF. Written as DNA, the CDR3 is TGTGCCAGCAGCTTACAAACAGATACGCAGTATTTT.

This chain connects TRBV6-1 to TRBJ1-4; D is ambiguous. The V gene lost 1 base and the J gene lost 8 bases, with 14 bases spanning the gap. From germline, CDR1 is MNHNS and CDR2 SASEGT. This CDR3 has 15 amino acids. In DNA form, the CDR3 reads TGTGCCAGCAGTGAAGTAGGAGGCCCCTGGGAAAAACTGTTTTTT. Protein sequence: CASSEVGGPWEKLFF.

This rearrangement joins TRBV3-1 (or the pseudogene TRBV3-2) to TRBJ1-6; 9 bases are shared with TRBD1. The junction had 1 base not matched to a gene; V was cut back by 4 bases and J by 6 bases. Germline values: CDR1 LGHDT, CDR2 YNNKEL (reference sequence). The CDR3 is 14 residues long. CDR3 nucleotide sequence: TGTGCCAGCAGCCGACAGGGGGGTAATTCACCCCTCCACTTT. Protein product: CASSRQGGNSPLHF.

This clone came up a few times. V usage is TRBV29-1 and J usage is TRBJ1-2, with D maybe TRBD1 (6 bases). Trimming removed 7 bases from V and 5 bases from J, with 11 bases in between. In germline, CDR1 is SQVTM, CDR2 ANQGSEA. The length of the CDR3 is 11 residues. DNA of the CDR3: TGCAGCGCCTGGACAGCTTATGGCTACACCTTC. It translates to CSAWTAYGYTF.

About this clone: The sample carries other DNA sequences with the same CDR3. V usage is TRBV5-1 and J usage is TRBJ1-4; D is perhaps TRBD1 (5 bases). The CDR3 has 14 residues. Trimming shortened V by 0 bases and J by 7 bases, and 10 bases separated the two germline ends. Germline lookup yields CDR1 SGHRS and CDR2 YFSETQ. This chain's CDR3 is CASSLGRVGEKLFF. The CDR3 DNA is TGCGCCAGCAGCTTGGGCAGGGTGGGTGAAAAACTGTTTTTT. Variable domain in full (rest from reference TRBV5-1 and TRBJ1-4): KAGVTQTPRYLIKTRGQQVTLSCSPISGHRSVSWYQQTPGQGLQFLFEYFSETQRNKGNFPGRFSGRQFSNSRSEMNVSTLELGDSALYLCASSLGRVGEKLFFGSGTQLSVL.

This chain connects TRBV4-1 to TRBJ2-1; TRBD2 might be the D (6 bases). The CDR3 has 13 amino acids. Trimming left V 4 bases short and J 8 bases short, with 12 bases between. Germline CDR1 is MGHRA and CDR2 is YSYEKL. The CDR3 coding sequence is TGCGCCAGCAGCCCCGGCCGGGGGTATGAGCAGTTCTTC. Encoded protein: CASSPGRGYEQFF.

This chain uses TRBV7-3 with TRBJ2-7, with 8 bases identical to TRBD2. CDR3 length: 16 residues. J was trimmed by 2 bases and V by 0 bases; bases with no gene match: 6. Germline CDR1 SGHTA, CDR2 FQGTGA. The DNA for the CDR3 is TGTGCCAGCAGCTTAACGTCAGCGGGGGTCCCCTACGAGCAGTACTTC. This translates into CASSLTSAGVPYEQYF.

The rearrangement uses TRBV29-1 and TRBJ1-4, with TRBD1 matching 7 bases. Germline V gene data show CDR1 as SQVTM and CDR2 as ANQGSEA. With 7 bases clipped from V and 7 bases from J, the junction kept 9 bases outside the gene matches. The CDR3 length is 13 residues. The CDR3 loop is CSAGRGRSEKLFF. The CDR3 coding sequence is TGCAGCGCTGGAAGGGGGCGAAGTGAAAAACTGTTTTTT.

This clone has a handful of counts. V gene TRBV28 combines with J gene TRBJ1-1; D is ambiguous. Germline CDR1 MDHEN, CDR2 SYDVKM. Trimming took off 9 bases at V and 7 bases at J, with 21 bases between the two ends. This CDR3 comprises 14 residues. CDR3 DNA: TGTGCCAGTCCGCCACCTTGGGGAGTAGGTGAAGCTTTCTTT. This translates into CASPPPWGVGEAFF.

The gene calls are TRBV6-2 or TRBV6-3 and TRBJ1-5; tentatively, D is TRBD1 (6 bases). CDR1 and CDR2 (germline): MNHEY, SVGEGT. With 6 bases removed from V and 0 bases from J, the gap between germline ends came to 12 bases. This CDR3 is 15 amino acids long. CDR3 in DNA: TGTGCCAGCAGCCAAGGGGGATATAGCAATCAGCCCCAGCATTTT. Translated, it gives CASSQGGYSNQPQHF.

This chain joins TRBV3-1 (or the pseudogene TRBV3-2) and TRBJ1-6; TRBD1 might be the D (5 bases). The CDR3 runs to 16 residues. V lost 3 bases and J lost 10, with 19 bases in between. CDR1 is LGHDT, CDR2 YNNKEL, per germline (reference sequence). Here the CDR3 reads CASSQPRAGVISPLHF. CDR3 bases: TGTGCCAGCAGCCAGCCCCGGGCGGGGGTAATATCACCCCTCCACTTT.

V usage is TRBV5-1 and J usage is TRBJ1-1, with TRBD1 identical over 8 bases. CDR3 length: 15 amino acids. Germline V lookup: CDR1 SGHRS, CDR2 YFSETQ. V shed 3 bases, J shed 5 bases, and the junction held 9 bases outside the gene matches. CDR3: CASSYRYRGVTEAFF. The CDR3 nucleotides are TGCGCCAGCAGCTACCGCTACAGGGGGGTTACTGAAGCTTTCTTT.

This rearrangement joins TRBV9 to TRBJ2-1, with 7 bases that match TRBD1. CDR1 SGDLS and CDR2 YYNGEE come from the germline V gene. V dropped 3 bases and J dropped 6; count of bases not matched to a gene: 3. The CDR3 has 13 residues. As DNA, the CDR3 is TGTGCCAGCAGCGGCGACAGGGTCAATGAGCAGTTCTTC. This codes for CASSGDRVNEQFF. Full variable domain (missing parts from reference TRBV9 and TRBJ2-1): DSGVTQTPKHLITATGQRVTLRCSPRSGDLSVYWYQQSLDQGLQFLIQYYNGEERAKGNILERFSAQQFPDLHSELNLSSLELGDSALYFCASSGDRVNEQFFGPGTRLTVL.

V gene TRBV3-1 (or the pseudogene TRBV3-2) combines with J gene TRBJ2-7; 11 bases map to TRBD2. The CDR3 is made up of 17 amino acids. The germline CDR1 and CDR2 sequences are LGHDT and YNNKEL (reference sequence). V trimming: 4 bases; J trimming: 0 bases; junction bases outside the gene matches: 8. The CDR3 reads CASSRWTSGLSSYEQYF. The CDR3, as DNA: TGTGCCAGCAGCCGATGGACTAGCGGGTTGAGCTCCTACGAGCAGTACTTC.

The J gene is TRBJ2-7, the V gene TRBV27, with 7 bases fitting TRBD1. V shed 4 bases and J 3 bases; nucleotides not matched to a gene: 9. The CDR3 runs to 15 residues. Germline V gene lookup returns CDR1 MNHEY and CDR2 SMNVEV (reference sequence). Here the CDR3 DNA reads TGTGCCAGCAGTTCAACACCCGGGACAGACTACGAGCAGTACTTC. It codes for CASSSTPGTDYEQYF.

The genes are TRBV4-3 and TRBJ1-3, with 7 nucleotides matching TRBD1. This CDR3 comprises 16 residues. The germline V gene encodes CDR1 LGHNA and CDR2 YSLEER. V shed 1 base, J shed 4 bases, and the junction held 7 bases outside the gene matches. The CDR3: CASSQADRARGNTIYF. The CDR3, as DNA: TGCGCCAGCAGCCAAGCTGACAGGGCAAGGGGAAACACCATATATTTT.

Of note for this clone: Additional DNA sequences in this sample encode the identical CDR3. V gene TRBV6-2 or TRBV6-3 combines with J gene TRBJ2-3; D call uncertain. Germline V CDR1 and CDR2: MNHEY, SVGEGT. V dropped 4 bases and J dropped 3 bases, with 2 bases sitting between them. The CDR3 spans 11 residues. In DNA, the CDR3 is TGTGCCAGCAGTTCTACAGATACGCAGTATTTT. Translating gives CASSSTDTQYF.

The CDR3 DNA reads as TGTGCTAGTGGTCCCCCCTTTTTCCCCTACGAGCAGTACTTC. The encoded protein is CASGPPFFPYEQYF. The chain links TRBV12-5 to TRBJ2-7; D unresolved. V lost 5 bases and J 2 bases, leaving 13 bases between the germline ends. There are 14 residues in the CDR3. Per the germline V gene, CDR1 is LGHNT and CDR2 is FRNRAP.

A single count supports this clone. The genes are TRBV29-1 and TRBJ2-1; the match to TRBD1 covers 7 bases. The V gene's germline CDR1 is SQVTM and CDR2 ANQGSEA. The CDR3 loop spans 14 amino acids. With V trimmed by 4 bases and J by 2 bases, 5 bases remained unmatched. CDR3 bases: TGCAGCGTTGGGGACAGACAGACCTACAATGAGCAGTTCTTC. Protein: CSVGDRQTYNEQFF.

The chain links TRBV29-1 to TRBJ2-7, with no clear D. The CDR3 has 11 amino acids. Trimming stripped 7 bases from V and 0 bases from J, with 7 bases between. CDR1 is SQVTM, CDR2 ANQGSEA, per germline. DNA of the CDR3: TGCAGCGCCGCCGGCTCCTACGAGCAGTACTTC. Encoded protein: CSAAGSYEQYF.

The chain employs TRBV19 and TRBJ1-5; TRBD1 aligns across 10 bases. The ends lost 7 bases at V and 3 bases at J; junction bases unmatched: 6. CDR1 LNHDA and CDR2 SQIVND come from the germline V gene (reference sequence). CDR3 size: 15 residues. CDR3 sequence (DNA): TGTGCCAGTAAGGACAGGGGGAAGGTCAATCAGCCCCAGCATTTT. It codes for CASKDRGKVNQPQHF.

The CDR3 coding sequence is TGTGCCAGCAGCGGGCAGGGGCGAATCTATGGCTACACCTTC. Translated, it gives CASSGQGRIYGYTF. This chain joins TRBV27 and TRBJ1-2; the D gene is possibly TRBD1 (6 bases). Germline V CDR1 and CDR2: MNHEY, SMNVEV (reference sequence). The CDR3 is 14 amino acids. Trimming shortened V by 6 bases and J by 4 bases, and 15 bases separated the two germline ends.

This sequence joins TRBV7-2 and TRBJ1-5; TRBD1 matches at 7 bases. The CDR3 is 14 residues long. In germline, CDR1 is SGHTA, CDR2 FQGNSA. V gave up 5 bases and J gave up 1 base; unmatched junction bases: 2. The CDR3, as DNA: TGTGCCAGCAGCCCGGACAGGAGCAATCAGCCCCAGCATTTT. Amino acids: CASSPDRSNQPQHF.

The chain joins TRBV19 to TRBJ1-6, with D maybe TRBD1 (6 bases). The ends were cut back, 5 bases at V and 7 bases at J, with 12 bases in the middle. The CDR3 totals 14 residues. CDR1 LNHDA and CDR2 SQIVND come from the germline V gene (reference sequence). CDR3 sequence: CASSAGTTNSPLHF. The CDR3 DNA reads TGTGCCAGTAGTGCCGGGACAACCAATTCACCCCTCCACTTT.

The chain joins TRBV7-2 to TRBJ1-2; a weak D match, TRBD1 (5 bases). V dropped 5 bases and J dropped 2 bases, with 15 bases sitting between them. The CDR3 is made up of 15 amino acids. The germline CDR1 and CDR2 sequences are SGHTA and FQGNSA. CDR3 DNA: TGTGCCAGCAGCCCTAGCGGGGCAGGAAACTATGGCTACACCTTC. Its translation: CASSPSGAGNYGYTF.

The genes are TRBV19 and TRBJ1-3, with 7 nucleotides matching TRBD1. From germline, CDR1 is LNHDA and CDR2 SQIVND (reference sequence). The CDR3 contains 15 residues. Trimming removed 5 bases from V and 4 bases from J; junction bases left unmatched: 8. CDR3 loop: CASSPQGKVGNTIYF. The CDR3, as DNA: TGTGCCAGTAGTCCACAGGGGAAAGTCGGAAACACCATATATTTT.

J is TRBJ2-5 and V is TRBV27, with D unresolved. There are 13 residues in the CDR3. Trimming took off 3 bases at V and 5 bases at J, with 10 bases between the two ends. Germline loops: CDR1 MNHEY, CDR2 SMNVEV (reference sequence). Written as DNA, the CDR3 is TGTGCCAGCAGTTTGAACTACCGGGAGACCCAGTACTTC. Its protein is CASSLNYRETQYF.

The chain couples TRBV28 to TRBJ2-3; D might be TRBD1 (6 bases). V was clipped by 6 bases and J by 0 bases, with 16 bases between them. Germline V gene sequence: CDR1 MDHEN, CDR2 SYDVKM. This CDR3 region has 16 residues. The CDR3 loop reads CASRNGQKISTDTQYF. The CDR3 bases are TGTGCCAGCAGAAACGGACAGAAGATTAGCACAGATACGCAGTATTTT.

The rearrangement links TRBV12-3 or TRBV12-4 to TRBJ2-1; 7 positions match TRBD1. The junction had 10 bases not matched to a gene; V was cut back by 7 bases and J by 10 bases. The CDR3 has 13 residues. The chain's CDR3 is CASTATGIQEQFF. Here the CDR3 DNA reads TGTGCCAGCACCGCGACAGGGATCCAGGAGCAGTTCTTC.